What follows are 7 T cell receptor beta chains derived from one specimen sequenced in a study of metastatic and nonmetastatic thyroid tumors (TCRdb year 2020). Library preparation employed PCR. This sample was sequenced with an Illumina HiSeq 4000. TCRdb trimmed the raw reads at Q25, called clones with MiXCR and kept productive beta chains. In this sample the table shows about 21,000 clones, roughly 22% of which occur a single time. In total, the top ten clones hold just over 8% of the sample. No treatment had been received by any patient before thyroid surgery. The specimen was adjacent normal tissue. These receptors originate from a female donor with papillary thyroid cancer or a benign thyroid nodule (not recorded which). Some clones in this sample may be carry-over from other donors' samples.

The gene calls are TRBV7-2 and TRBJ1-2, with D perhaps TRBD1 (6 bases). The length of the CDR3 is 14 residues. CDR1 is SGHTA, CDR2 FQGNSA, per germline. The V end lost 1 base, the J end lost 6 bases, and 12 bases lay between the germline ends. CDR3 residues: CASSLVGDTNGYTF. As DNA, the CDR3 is TGTGCCAGCAGCTTAGTAGGGGACACTAATGGCTACACCTTC.

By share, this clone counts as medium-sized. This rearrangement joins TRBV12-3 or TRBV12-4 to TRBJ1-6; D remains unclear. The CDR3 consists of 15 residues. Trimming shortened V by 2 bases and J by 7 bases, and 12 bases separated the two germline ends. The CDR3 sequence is CASSLSGTGNSPLHF. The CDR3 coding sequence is TGTGCCAGCAGTTTATCGGGAACTGGGAATTCACCCCTCCACTTT.

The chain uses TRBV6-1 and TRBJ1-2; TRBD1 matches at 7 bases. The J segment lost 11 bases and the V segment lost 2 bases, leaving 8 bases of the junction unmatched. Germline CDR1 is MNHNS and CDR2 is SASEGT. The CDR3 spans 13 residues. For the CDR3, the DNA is TGTGCCAGCAGTGAATCGAACAGGGGTCGGTACACCTTC. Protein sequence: CASSESNRGRYTF.

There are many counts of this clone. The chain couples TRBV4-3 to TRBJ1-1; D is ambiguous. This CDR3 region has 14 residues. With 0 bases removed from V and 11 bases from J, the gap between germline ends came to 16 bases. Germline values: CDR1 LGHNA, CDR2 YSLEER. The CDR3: CASSQEKAVDGAFF. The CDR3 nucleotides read TGCGCCAGCAGCCAAGAGAAGGCCGTCGACGGGGCTTTCTTT.

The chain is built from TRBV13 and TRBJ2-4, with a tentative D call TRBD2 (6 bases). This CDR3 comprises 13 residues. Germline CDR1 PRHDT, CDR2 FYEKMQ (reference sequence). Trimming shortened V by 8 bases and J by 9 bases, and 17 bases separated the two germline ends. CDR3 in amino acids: CASSDRGGGIQYF. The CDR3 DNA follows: TGTGCCAGCTCGGACCGGGGAGGCGGCATTCAGTACTTC.

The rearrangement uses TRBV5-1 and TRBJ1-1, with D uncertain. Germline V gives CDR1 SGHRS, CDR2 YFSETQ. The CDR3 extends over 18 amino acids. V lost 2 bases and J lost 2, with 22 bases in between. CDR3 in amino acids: CASSLGWQSAGVNTEAFF. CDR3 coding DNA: TGCGCCAGCAGCTTAGGGTGGCAGAGCGCAGGAGTTAACACTGAAGCTTTCTTT.

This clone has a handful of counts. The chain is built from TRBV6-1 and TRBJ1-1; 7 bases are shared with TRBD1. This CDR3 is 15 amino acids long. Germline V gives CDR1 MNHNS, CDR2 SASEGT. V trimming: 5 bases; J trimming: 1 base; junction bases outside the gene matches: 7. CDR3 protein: CASSRRRGRNTEAFF. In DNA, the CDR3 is TGTGCCAGCAGTCGCCGAAGGGGGCGGAACACTGAAGCTTTCTTT.